The entry below gives a single T cell receptor (beta chain) sequence along with its context. Antigen unknown. This sample was taken from a study of shared clonotypes between healthy human individuals. Findings and caveats of the study: Generation probabilities were higher for clonotypes shared across all four sorted-subset donors than for unshared ones.

CDR1 is KGHSH and CDR2 is LQKENI in the germline V gene. The V end lost 2 bases, the J end lost 2 bases, and 10 bases lay between the germline ends. The CDR3 loop spans 14 amino acids. Researchers ran the assay at a deep level. Approximately 200 ng DNA, tens of thousands of T cell genomes, went into each sorted-subset replicate PCR. Only in-frame clones appear in the TCRdb table, and some are missing; sequencing was by immunoSEQ multiplex PCR. This sample has fewer than 2.5 million clones, with 90% to 95% found just once. Donors comprised only Caucasian adults living in Nashville, Tennessee. This chain links TRBV18 with TRBJ2-7; a weak D match, TRBD1 (6 bases). The sequence came from a man between 18 and 35 years old in good health. Some clones in this sample may be carry-over from other donors' samples. Sequences were obtained from naive CD4+ T cells from PBMCs. The subset denotes: CD45RA+ positively selected. DNA for the CDR3: TGTGCCAGCTCACCAGACAGGAAAACCTACGAGCAGTACTTC. It translates to CASSPDRKTYEQYF.